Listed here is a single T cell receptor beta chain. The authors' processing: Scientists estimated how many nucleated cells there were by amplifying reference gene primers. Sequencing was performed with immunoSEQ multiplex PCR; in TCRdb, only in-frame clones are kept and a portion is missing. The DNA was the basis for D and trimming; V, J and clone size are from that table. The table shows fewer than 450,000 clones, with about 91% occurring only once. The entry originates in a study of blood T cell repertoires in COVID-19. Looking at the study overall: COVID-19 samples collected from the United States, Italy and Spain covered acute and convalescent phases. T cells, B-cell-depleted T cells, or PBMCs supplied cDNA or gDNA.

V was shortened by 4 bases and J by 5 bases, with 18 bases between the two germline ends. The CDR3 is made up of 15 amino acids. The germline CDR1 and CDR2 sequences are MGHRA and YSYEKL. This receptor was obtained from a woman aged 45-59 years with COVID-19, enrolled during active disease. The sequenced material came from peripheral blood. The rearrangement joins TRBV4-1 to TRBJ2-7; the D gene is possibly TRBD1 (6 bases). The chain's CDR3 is CASSPWTQGINEQYF. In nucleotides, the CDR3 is TGCGCCAGCAGCCCTTGGACCCAGGGGATCAACGAGCAGTACTTC.